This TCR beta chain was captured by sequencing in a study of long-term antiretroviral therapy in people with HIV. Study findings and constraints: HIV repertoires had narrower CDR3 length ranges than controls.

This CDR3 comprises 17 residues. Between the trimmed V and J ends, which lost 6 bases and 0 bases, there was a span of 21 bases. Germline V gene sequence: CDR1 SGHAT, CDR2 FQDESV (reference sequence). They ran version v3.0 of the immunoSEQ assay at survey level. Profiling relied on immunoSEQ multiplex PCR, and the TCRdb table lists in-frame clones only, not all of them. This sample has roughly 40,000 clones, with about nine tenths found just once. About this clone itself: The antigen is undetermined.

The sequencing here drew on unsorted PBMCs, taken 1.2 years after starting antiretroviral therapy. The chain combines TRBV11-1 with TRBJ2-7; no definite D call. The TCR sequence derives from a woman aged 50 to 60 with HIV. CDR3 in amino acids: CASRRDPARLSSYEQYF. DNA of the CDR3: TGTGCCAGCAGAAGAGACCCGGCACGTCTTAGCTCCTACGAGCAGTACTTC.